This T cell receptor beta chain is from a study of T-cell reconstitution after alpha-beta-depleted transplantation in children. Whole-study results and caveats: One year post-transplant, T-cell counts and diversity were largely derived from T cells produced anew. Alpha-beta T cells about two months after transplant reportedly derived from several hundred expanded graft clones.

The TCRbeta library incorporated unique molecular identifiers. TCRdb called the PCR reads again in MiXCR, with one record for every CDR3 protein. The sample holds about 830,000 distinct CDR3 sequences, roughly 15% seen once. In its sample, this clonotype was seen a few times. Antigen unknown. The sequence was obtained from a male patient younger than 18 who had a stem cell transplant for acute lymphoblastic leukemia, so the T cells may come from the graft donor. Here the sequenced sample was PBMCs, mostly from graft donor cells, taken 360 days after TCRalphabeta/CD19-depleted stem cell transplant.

This chain's CDR3 is CASRGSGAAPASGNTIYF. CDR3 DNA: TGTGCCAGCAGAGGGTCGGGGGCCGCGCCTGCCTCTGGAAACACCATATATTTT. This chain links TRBV11-2 with TRBJ1-3; maybe TRBD1 (6 bases). Trimming left V 6 bases short and J 0 bases short, with 21 bases between. Germline values: CDR1 SGHAT, CDR2 FQNNGV. The CDR3 loop spans 18 amino acids.